This record concerns one TCR beta chain sequence. This record comes from a study of blood T cell repertoires in COVID-19. About the study: T cells, B-cell-depleted T cells, or PBMCs provided the cDNA or gDNA that served as material.

All enrollees were roughly 18 to 90 years old and from under 25 US areas. Germline V gene sequence: CDR1 SGHKS, CDR2 YYEKEE (reference sequence). The V segment lost 1 base and the J segment 5 bases; nucleotides outside the gene matches: 17. The CDR3 runs 19 residues. Authors' data handling: By means of reference gene primer amplification, nucleated cell counts were estimated. Libraries were prepared by immunoSEQ multiplex PCR; TCRdb keeps only in-frame clonotypes and omits some of them. V and J calls and clone size come straight from that table; D and trimming were deduced from the DNA. The sample has roughly 400,000 clones, more than 80% seen once.

The chain recombines TRBV5-5 with TRBJ2-4; TRBD2 matches at 8 bases. This TCR was recovered from a man aged 25 to 45 who had recovered from COVID-19. The sequencing sample was made of PBMCs or T cells enriched from blood (not recorded which). CDR3 bases: TGTGCCAGCAGCTTGAGACTAGCGAGAGTGTGGAAGGTGGAAAACATTCAGTACTTC. Its protein is CASSLRLARVWKVENIQYF.